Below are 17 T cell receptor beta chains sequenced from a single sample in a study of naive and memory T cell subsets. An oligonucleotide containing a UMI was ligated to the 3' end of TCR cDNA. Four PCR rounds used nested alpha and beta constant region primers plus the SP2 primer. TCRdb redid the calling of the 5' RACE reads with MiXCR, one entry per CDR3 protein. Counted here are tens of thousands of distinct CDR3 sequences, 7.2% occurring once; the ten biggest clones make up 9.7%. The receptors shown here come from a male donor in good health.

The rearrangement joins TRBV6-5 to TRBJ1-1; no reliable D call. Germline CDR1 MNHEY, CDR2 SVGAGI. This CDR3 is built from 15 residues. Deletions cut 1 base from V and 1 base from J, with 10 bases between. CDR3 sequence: CASSYFVGRNTEAFF. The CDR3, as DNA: TGTGCCAGCAGTTACTTCGTTGGACGGAACACTGAAGCTTTCTTT.

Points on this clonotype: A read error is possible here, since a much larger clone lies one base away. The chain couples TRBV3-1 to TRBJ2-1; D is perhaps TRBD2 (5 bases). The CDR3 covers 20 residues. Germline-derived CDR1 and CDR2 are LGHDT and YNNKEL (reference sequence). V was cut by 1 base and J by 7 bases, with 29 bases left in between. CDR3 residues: CASSQGPAGSATATGNEQFF. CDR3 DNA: TGTGCCAGCAGCCAAGGCCCCGCCGGGTCAGCGACGGCTACGGGGAATGAGCAGTTCTTC.

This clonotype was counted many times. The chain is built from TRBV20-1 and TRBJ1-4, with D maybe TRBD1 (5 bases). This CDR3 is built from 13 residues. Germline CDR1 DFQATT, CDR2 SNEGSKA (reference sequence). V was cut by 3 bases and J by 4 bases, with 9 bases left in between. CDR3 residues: CSASVGVNEKLFF. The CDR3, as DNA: TGCAGTGCTAGCGTAGGGGTTAATGAAAAACTGTTTTTT.

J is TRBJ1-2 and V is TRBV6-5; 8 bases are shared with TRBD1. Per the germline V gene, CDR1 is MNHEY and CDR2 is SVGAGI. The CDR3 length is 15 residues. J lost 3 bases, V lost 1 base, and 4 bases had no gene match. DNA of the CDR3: TGTGCCAGCAGTTACTTGACAGGGGCGGACTATGGCTACACCTTC. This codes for CASSYLTGADYGYTF.

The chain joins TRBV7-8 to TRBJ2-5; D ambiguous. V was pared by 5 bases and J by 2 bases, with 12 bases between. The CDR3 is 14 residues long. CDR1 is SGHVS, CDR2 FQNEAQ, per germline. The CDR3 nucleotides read TGTGCCAGCAGCCAACATGAGCTACAAGAGACCCAGTACTTC. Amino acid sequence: CASSQHELQETQYF.

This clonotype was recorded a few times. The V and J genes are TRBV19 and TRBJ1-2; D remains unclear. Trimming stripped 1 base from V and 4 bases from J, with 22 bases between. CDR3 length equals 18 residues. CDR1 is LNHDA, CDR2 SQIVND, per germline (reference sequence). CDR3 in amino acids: CASSIVWGGDAAIYGYTF. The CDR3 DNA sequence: TGTGCCAGTAGTATAGTGTGGGGAGGTGATGCTGCAATCTATGGCTACACCTTC.

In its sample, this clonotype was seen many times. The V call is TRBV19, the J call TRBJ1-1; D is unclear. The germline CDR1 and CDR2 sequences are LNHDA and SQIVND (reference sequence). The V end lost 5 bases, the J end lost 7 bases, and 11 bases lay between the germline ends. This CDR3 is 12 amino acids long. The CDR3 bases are TGTGCCAGTAGTTGGGGAGGCCTTGAAGCTTTCTTT. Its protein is CASSWGGLEAFF.

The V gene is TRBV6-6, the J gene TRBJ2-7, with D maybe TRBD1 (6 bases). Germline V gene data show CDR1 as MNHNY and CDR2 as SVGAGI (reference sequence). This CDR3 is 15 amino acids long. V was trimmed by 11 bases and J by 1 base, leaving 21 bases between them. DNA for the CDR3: TGTGCCTCCATACGGGGCAGGGGATTGTCCTACGAGCAGTACTTC. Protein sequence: CASIRGRGLSYEQYF.

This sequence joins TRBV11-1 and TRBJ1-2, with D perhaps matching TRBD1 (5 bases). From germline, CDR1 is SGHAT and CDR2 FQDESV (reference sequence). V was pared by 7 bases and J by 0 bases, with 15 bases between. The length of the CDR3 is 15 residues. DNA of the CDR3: TGTGCCAGCACCCCCCGGGGGGGAACTAACTATGGCTACACCTTC. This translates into CASTPRGGTNYGYTF.

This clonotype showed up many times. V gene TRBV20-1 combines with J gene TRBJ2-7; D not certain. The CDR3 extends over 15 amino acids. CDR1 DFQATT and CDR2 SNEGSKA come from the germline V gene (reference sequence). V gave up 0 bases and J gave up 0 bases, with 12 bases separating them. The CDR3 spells CSARDPTIDSYEQYF. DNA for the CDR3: TGCAGTGCTAGAGATCCGACGATAGACTCCTACGAGCAGTACTTC.

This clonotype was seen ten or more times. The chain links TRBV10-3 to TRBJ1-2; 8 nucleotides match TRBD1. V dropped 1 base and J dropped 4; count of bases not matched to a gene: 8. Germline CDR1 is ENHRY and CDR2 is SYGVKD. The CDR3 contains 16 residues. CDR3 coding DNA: TGTGCCATCAGTGAGTTGCCCGTTACAGGGGGCTATGGCTACACCTTC. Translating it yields CAISELPVTGGYGYTF.

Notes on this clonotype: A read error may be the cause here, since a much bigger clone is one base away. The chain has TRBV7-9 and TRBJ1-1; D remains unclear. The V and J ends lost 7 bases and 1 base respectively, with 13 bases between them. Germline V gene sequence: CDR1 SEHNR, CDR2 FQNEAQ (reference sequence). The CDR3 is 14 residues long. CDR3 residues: CASTLTGSNTEAFF. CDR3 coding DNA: TGTGCCAGCACCCTAACGGGCTCGAACACTGAAGCTTTCTTT.

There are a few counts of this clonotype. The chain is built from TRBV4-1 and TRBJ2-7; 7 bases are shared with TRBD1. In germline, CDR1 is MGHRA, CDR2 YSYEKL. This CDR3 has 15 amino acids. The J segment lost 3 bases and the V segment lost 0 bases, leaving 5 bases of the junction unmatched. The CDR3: CASSQEGQSLYEQYF. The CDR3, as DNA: TGCGCCAGCAGCCAAGAGGGACAGAGTCTCTACGAGCAGTACTTC.

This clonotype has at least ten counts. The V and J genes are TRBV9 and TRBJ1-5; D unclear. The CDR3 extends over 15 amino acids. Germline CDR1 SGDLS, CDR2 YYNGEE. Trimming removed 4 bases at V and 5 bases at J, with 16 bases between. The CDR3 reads CASSPSGRLDQPQHF. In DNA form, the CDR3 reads TGTGCCAGCAGCCCAAGCGGGAGACTCGATCAGCCCCAGCATTTT. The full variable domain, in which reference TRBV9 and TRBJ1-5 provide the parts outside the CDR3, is DSGVTQTPKHLITATGQRVTLRCSPRSGDLSVYWYQQSLDQGLQFLIQYYNGEERAKGNILERFSAQQFPDLHSELNLSSLELGDSALYFCASSPSGRLDQPQHFGDGTRLSIL.

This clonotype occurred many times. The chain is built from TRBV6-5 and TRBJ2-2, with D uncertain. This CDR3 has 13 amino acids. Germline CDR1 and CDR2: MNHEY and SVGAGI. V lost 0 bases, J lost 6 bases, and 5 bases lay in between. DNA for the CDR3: TGTGCCAGCAGTTACTCGCTGGCCGGGGAGCTGTTTTTT. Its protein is CASSYSLAGELFF.

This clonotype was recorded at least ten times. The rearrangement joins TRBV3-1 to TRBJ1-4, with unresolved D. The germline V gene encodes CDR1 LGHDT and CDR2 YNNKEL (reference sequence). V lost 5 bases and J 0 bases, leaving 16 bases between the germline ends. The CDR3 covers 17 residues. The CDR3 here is CASSSPPLVTTNEKLFF. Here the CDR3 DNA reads TGTGCCAGCAGCTCTCCTCCTTTGGTCACAACTAATGAAAAACTGTTTTTT.

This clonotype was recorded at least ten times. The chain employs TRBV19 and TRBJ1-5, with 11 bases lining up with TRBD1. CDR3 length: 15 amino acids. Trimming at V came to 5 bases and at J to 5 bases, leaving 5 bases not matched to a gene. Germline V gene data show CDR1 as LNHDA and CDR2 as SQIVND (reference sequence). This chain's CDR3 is CASSPGQGVDQPQHF. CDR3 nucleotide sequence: TGTGCCAGTAGTCCGGGACAGGGGGTGGATCAGCCCCAGCATTTT.